The subject of this entry is one T cell receptor beta chain. Its specificity is unknown. This specimen comes from a study of cytomegalovirus exposure and HLA in healthy donors. Across the whole study: The same platform was used for the roughly 120 validation repertoires and the roughly 600 first-cohort repertoires, a later analysis reported. Study-level findings and limits: It was about 180 TCR beta chains that were listed as cytomegalovirus-associated.

Assay used: immunoSEQ multiplex PCR; TCRdb lists only in-frame clones, some missing. The sample comprises over 80,000 clones, less than 85% of which are singletons, and roughly 20% rests with the top ten. CDR3 length: 15 residues. V trimming: 0 bases; J trimming: 5 bases; junction bases outside the gene matches: 6. Germline-derived CDR1 and CDR2 are GTSNPN and SVGIG (reference sequence). Separate from the roughly 670-subject first cohort, the roughly 120-subject validation cohort was the one that the donors belonged to. Specimen: PBMCs. The receptor was isolated from a young man in good health and CMV-seropositive. The J gene is TRBJ2-2, the V gene TRBV30; 7 bases line up with TRBD2. Here the CDR3 reads CAWSVTGGTTGELFF. The CDR3 bases are TGTGCCTGGAGTGTTACCGGGGGGACTACCGGGGAGCTGTTTTTT.